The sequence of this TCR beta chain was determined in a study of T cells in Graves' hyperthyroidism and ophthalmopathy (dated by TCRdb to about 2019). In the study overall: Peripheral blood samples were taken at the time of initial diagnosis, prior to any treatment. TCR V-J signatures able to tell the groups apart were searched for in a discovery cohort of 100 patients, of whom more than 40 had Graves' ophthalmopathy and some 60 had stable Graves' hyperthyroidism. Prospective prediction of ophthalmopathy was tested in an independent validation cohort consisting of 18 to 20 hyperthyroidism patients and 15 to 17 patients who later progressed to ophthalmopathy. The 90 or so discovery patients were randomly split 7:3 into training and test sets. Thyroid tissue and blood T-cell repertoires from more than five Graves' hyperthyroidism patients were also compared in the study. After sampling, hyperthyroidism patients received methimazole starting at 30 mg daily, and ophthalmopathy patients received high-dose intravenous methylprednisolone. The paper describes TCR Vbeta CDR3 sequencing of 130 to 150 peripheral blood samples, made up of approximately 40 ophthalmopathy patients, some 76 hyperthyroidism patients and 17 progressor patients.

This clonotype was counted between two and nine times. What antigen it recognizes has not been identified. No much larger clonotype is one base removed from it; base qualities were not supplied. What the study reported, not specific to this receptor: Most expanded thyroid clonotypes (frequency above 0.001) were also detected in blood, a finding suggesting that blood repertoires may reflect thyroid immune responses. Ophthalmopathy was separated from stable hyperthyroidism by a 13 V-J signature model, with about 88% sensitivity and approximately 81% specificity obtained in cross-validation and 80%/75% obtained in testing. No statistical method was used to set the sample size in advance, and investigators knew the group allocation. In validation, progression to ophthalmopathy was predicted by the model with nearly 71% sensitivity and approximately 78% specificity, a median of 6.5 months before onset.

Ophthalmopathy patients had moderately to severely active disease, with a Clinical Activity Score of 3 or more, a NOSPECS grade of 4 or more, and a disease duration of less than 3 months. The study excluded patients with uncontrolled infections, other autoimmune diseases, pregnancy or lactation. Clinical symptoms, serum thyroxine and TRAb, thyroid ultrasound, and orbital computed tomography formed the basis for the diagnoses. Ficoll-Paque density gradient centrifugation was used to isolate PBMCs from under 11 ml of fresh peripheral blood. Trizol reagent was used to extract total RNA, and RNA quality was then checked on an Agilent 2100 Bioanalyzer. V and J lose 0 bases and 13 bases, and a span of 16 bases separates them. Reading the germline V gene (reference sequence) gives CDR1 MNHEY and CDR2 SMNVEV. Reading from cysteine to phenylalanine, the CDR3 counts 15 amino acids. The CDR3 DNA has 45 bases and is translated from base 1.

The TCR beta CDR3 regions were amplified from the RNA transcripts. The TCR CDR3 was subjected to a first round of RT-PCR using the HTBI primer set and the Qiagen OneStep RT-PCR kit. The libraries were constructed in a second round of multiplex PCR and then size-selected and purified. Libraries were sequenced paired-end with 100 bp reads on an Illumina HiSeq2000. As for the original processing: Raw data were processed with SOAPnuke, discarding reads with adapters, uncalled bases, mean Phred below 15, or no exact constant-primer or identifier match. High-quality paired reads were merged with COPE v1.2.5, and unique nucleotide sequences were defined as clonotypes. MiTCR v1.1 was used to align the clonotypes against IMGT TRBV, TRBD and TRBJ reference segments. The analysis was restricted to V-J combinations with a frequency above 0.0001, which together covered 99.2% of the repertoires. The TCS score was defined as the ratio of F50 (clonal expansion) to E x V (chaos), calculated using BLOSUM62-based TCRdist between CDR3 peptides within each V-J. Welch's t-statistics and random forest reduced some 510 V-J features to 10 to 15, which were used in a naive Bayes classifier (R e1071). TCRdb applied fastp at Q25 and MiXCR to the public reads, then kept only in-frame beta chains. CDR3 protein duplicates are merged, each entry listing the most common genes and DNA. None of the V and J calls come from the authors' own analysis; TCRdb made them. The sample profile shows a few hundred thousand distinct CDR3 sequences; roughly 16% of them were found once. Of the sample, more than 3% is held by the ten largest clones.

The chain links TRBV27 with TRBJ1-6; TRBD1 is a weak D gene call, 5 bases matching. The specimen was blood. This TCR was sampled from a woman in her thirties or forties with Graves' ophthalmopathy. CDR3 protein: CASSLSGTPYHPLHF. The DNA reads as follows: TGTGCCAGCAGTTTATCCGGGACTCCTTACCACCCCCTCCACTTT.